The 30 T cell receptor beta chains listed next were all sequenced from one sample in a study of T cell repertoires in cytomegalovirus infection (dated 2019 in TCRdb). The instrument given in TCRdb is Illumina HiSeq 1500. TCRdb handled the public reads itself, with Q25 trimming in fastp and clone calling in MiXCR, and kept productive beta chains. Every distinct CDR3 protein forms one entry, paired with its most common genes and DNA. The sample data list fewer than 700,000 distinct CDR3 sequences, and approximately 24% of these were observed just once. The top ten clones comprise under 8.5% of the sample. The sample consisted of CD8+ T cells from PBMCs. These receptors originate from a human donor in good health (CMV status not recorded). Some clones in this sample may be carry-over from other donors' samples.

This clonotype came up many times. The chain has TRBV7-2 and TRBJ2-3; 7 bases fit TRBD1. Germline values: CDR1 SGHTA, CDR2 FQGNSA. V lost 5 bases, J lost 2 bases, and 7 bases stayed unmatched. There are 15 residues in the CDR3. The CDR3 loop reads CASSPGQRHTDTQYF. The CDR3 nucleotides read TGTGCCAGCAGCCCGGGACAGAGACACACAGATACGCAGTATTTT. Full variable domain (rest looked up from reference TRBV7-2 and TRBJ2-3): GAGVSQSPSNKVTEKGKDVELRCDPISGHTALYWYRQSLGQGLEFLIYFQGNSAPDKSGLPSDRFSAERTGGSVSTLTIQRTQQEDSAVYLCASSPGQRHTDTQYFGPGTRLTVL.

This clonotype showed up many times. This CDR3 is CATSDLRQSNTGELFF. DNA for the CDR3: TGTGCCACCAGTGATTTGCGGCAGTCGAACACCGGGGAGCTGTTTTTT. This sequence joins TRBV24-1 and TRBJ2-2; D is ambiguous. CDR1 and CDR2 (germline): KGHDR, SFDVKD. V was shortened by 0 bases and J by 0 bases, with 7 bases between the two germline ends. The CDR3 length is 16 residues.

The J gene is TRBJ1-2, the V gene TRBV6-2 or TRBV6-3; D is unresolved. V was shortened by 4 bases and J by 0 bases, with 15 bases between the two germline ends. The germline CDR1 and CDR2 sequences are MNHEY and SVGEGT. The CDR3 is 16 amino acids. As DNA, the CDR3 is TGTGCCAGCAGTTCCGGCAGCAACTATCCTAACTATGGCTACACCTTC. This gives the protein CASSSGSNYPNYGYTF.

The chain joins TRBV20-1 to TRBJ1-2; TRBD1 might be the D (5 bases). Trimming took 5 bases from V and 2 from J, leaving 24 bases between them. CDR3 length: 17 residues. The germline V gene has CDR1 DFQATT and CDR2 SNEGSKA (reference sequence). CDR3 nucleotide sequence: TGCAGTGCTTTAGCTCTAAATACCGGGGGTAAAAACTATGGCTACACCTTC. Its translation is CSALALNTGGKNYGYTF.

There are many counts of this clonotype. The chain employs TRBV7-2 and TRBJ2-1; tentatively, D is TRBD2 (6 bases). CDR3 length equals 15 residues. Between the trimmed V and J ends, which lost 1 base and 2 bases, there was a span of 9 bases. Germline V lookup: CDR1 SGHTA, CDR2 FQGNSA. CDR3 region: CASSLGRGAYNEQFF. The CDR3 DNA reads TGTGCCAGCAGCTTAGGGAGGGGTGCCTACAATGAGCAGTTCTTC.

V gene TRBV7-6 combines with J gene TRBJ2-1, with D uncertain. This CDR3 contains 14 residues. Germline V gives CDR1 SGHVS, CDR2 FNYEAQ. V gave up 4 bases and J gave up 2 bases, with 9 bases separating them. The CDR3: CASSSQTTYNEQFF. The CDR3 bases are TGTGCCAGCAGCTCCCAGACAACCTACAATGAGCAGTTCTTC.

The chain recombines TRBV6-6 with TRBJ1-6, with TRBD1 identical over 10 bases. This CDR3 region has 15 residues. Trimming took 1 base from V and 7 from J; bases not matched to a gene: 1. Germline V gives CDR1 MNHNY, CDR2 SVGAGI (reference sequence). The CDR3 nucleotides are TGTGCCAGCAGTTACTTGGGACAGGGGAATTCACCCCTCCACTTT. It encodes CASSYLGQGNSPLHF.

The V gene is TRBV7-9, the J gene TRBJ1-2; unclear D gene. Germline V gene data show CDR1 as SEHNR and CDR2 as FQNEAQ (reference sequence). V dropped 5 bases and J dropped 2 bases, with 12 bases sitting between them. The CDR3 is 14 residues long. CDR3 nucleotide sequence: TGTGCCAGCAGCCGAGGAGGCGGGAACTATGGCTACACCTTC. It is translated as CASSRGGGNYGYTF.

There are many counts of this clonotype. The CDR3: CASSERTGAFRTDTQYF. The DNA of the CDR3 is TGTGCCAGCAGTGAAAGGACAGGGGCGTTCCGCACAGATACGCAGTATTTT. V and J are TRBV6-1 and TRBJ2-3; 9 bases are shared with TRBD1. Per germline, CDR1 MNHNS and CDR2 SASEGT. V lost 2 bases, J lost 1 base, and 7 bases stayed unmatched. The CDR3 runs to 17 residues.

This clonotype was picked up many times. The chain is built from TRBV6-2 or TRBV6-3 and TRBJ2-3, with D hard to call. The CDR3 consists of 17 residues. Trimming shortened V by 0 bases and J by 0 bases, and 13 bases separated the two germline ends. The V gene's germline CDR1 is MNHEY and CDR2 SVGEGT. The CDR3 here is CASSYSEADKSTDTQYF. The DNA of the CDR3 is TGTGCCAGCAGTTACTCCGAGGCAGACAAAAGCACAGATACGCAGTATTTT.

This clonotype has more than one count but fewer than ten. The rearrangement joins TRBV4-1 to TRBJ1-1; D is uncertain. The germline CDR1 and CDR2 sequences are MGHRA and YSYEKL. There are 15 residues in the CDR3. The ends were cut back, 1 base at V and 1 base at J, with 10 bases in the middle. The DNA for the CDR3 is TGCGCCAGCAGCCAAGTCACCCGGGGGAACACTGAAGCTTTCTTT. This translates into CASSQVTRGNTEAFF.

This clonotype has more than one count but fewer than ten. The chain has TRBV4-2 and TRBJ2-1, with D possibly TRBD2 on 6 matching bases. The germline V gene has CDR1 LGHNA and CDR2 YNFKEQ. Trimming removed 0 bases at V and 4 bases at J, with 19 bases between. The CDR3 sequence is 18 residues long. The CDR3 reads CASSQEGREVAGYNEQFF. CDR3 DNA: TGTGCCAGCAGCCAAGAGGGGCGGGAAGTGGCAGGTTACAATGAGCAGTTCTTC.

Regarding this clonotype: One end of the junction is discordant with germline, which a read error may explain. The chain has TRBV7-6 and TRBJ2-1, with 9 bases matching TRBD2. Per the germline V gene, CDR1 is SGHVS and CDR2 is FNYEAQ. The CDR3 spans 16 residues. CDR3 in amino acids: CASSLGAAGGPNEQFF. In DNA form, the CDR3 reads TGTGCTAGCAGCTTAGGGGCAGCGGGGGGCCCCAATGAGCAGTTCTTC. The full variable domain, completed using reference TRBV7-6 and TRBJ2-1, is GAGVSQSPRYKVTKRGQDVALRCDPISGHVSLYWYRQALGQGPEFLTYFNYEAQQDKSGLPNDRFSAERPEGSISTLTIQRTEQRDSAMYRCASSLGAAGGPNEQFFGPGTRLTVL.

This clonotype came up a few times. The CDR3 sequence is CASSKEFPYEQYV. The CDR3 coding sequence is TGTGCCAGCAGCAAGGAATTCCCTTACGAGCAGTACGTC. This chain connects TRBV6-2 or TRBV6-3 to TRBJ2-7; D is uncertain. Germline CDR1 MNHEY, CDR2 SVGEGT. Deletions cut 6 bases from V and 4 bases from J, with 13 bases between. This CDR3 has 13 amino acids.

The V and J genes are TRBV6-5 and TRBJ1-2; possibly TRBD1 for D (5 bases). Germline lookup yields CDR1 MNHEY and CDR2 SVGAGI. V was clipped by 2 bases and J by 7 bases, with 14 bases between them. The CDR3 extends over 14 amino acids. The CDR3 DNA sequence: TGTGCCAGCAGTTACGGGGCAGGGTCGGGTGGCTACACCTTC. Translated: CASSYGAGSGGYTF.

Only a few counts were recorded for this clonotype. V and J are TRBV2 and TRBJ1-5; 10 positions match TRBD1. This CDR3 contains 15 residues. The germline V gene has CDR1 SNHLY and CDR2 FYNNEI. After removal of 8 bases from V and 6 bases from J, the junction contained 10 bases not matched to a gene. In DNA, the CDR3 is TGTGCCAGCCGGGGTAGGGACAGGGGCGGTCAGCCCCAGCATTTT. This sequence encodes CASRGRDRGGQPQHF.

As to this clonotype: A much larger clone sits a single nucleotide away, making a read error possible. The chain couples TRBV6-2 or TRBV6-3 to TRBJ1-1, with D perhaps TRBD1 (6 bases). The CDR3 loop spans 14 amino acids. Germline loops: CDR1 MNHEY, CDR2 SVGEGT. Trimming pared 2 bases from V and 1 base from J, leaving 8 bases between. In nucleotides, the CDR3 is TGTGCCAGCAGTTACGCGGACAGGAACACTGAAGCTTTCTTT. Its protein is CASSYADRNTEAFF.

Points on this clonotype: Since a much larger clone is just one base distant, this may be a read error. The chain uses TRBV7-3 and TRBJ1-2; 7 bases map to TRBD1. The CDR3 length is 17 residues. Germline V lookup: CDR1 SGHTA, CDR2 FQGTGA. In DNA, the CDR3 is TGTGCCAGCAACTTAACCGGACGGACAGGCTCGGTACATGGCTACACCTTC. This encodes CASNLTGRTGSVHGYTF.

This clonotype was found a few times. V is TRBV10-2 and J is TRBJ1-2; D possibly corresponds to TRBD1 (5 bases). Trimming removed 3 bases at V and 5 bases at J, with 19 bases between. The length of the CDR3 is 16 residues. Germline lookup yields CDR1 WSHSY and CDR2 SAAADI. As DNA, the CDR3 is TGCGCCAGCAGTGATAATATTTTGTGGGGGAAGTATGGCTACACCTTC. Protein: CASSDNILWGKYGYTF.

This sequence joins TRBV20-1 and TRBJ2-3; D is uncertain. Trimming pared 4 bases from V and 2 bases from J, leaving 10 bases between. Looked up from germline, CDR1 is DFQATT and CDR2 is SNEGSKA (reference sequence). The CDR3 spans 13 residues. The CDR3 DNA sequence: TGCAGTGCTACGGATCGGTACACAGATACGCAGTATTTT. Its translation: CSATDRYTDTQYF.

This clonotype was recorded at least ten times. The chain carries TRBV6-5 and TRBJ1-1; 7 bases match TRBD1. Germline CDR1 is MNHEY and CDR2 is SVGAGI. Losses at the gene ends were 2 bases for V and 1 base for J; bases not matched to a gene: 7. The CDR3 sequence is 16 residues long. CDR3: CASSYLRTGPNTEAFF. DNA of the CDR3: TGTGCCAGCAGTTACCTCAGGACAGGACCGAACACTGAAGCTTTCTTT.

This clonotype was seen ten or more times. The chain has TRBV7-8 and TRBJ1-6, with D perhaps TRBD1 (5 bases). V lost 4 bases to trimming and J lost 5 bases, with 15 bases between them. CDR3 length: 16 amino acids. Germline V gene sequence: CDR1 SGHVS, CDR2 FQNEAQ. CDR3 nucleotide sequence: TGTGCCAGCAGCTCTTTATGGCAGGGCGATAATTCACCCCTCCACTTT. The encoded protein is CASSSLWQGDNSPLHF.

The table lists this clonotype with a few counts. Mismatch with germline at one junction end may stem from a read error. The genes are TRBV29-1 and TRBJ1-2, with TRBD1 identical over 7 bases. The CDR3 runs 12 residues. The germline V gene has CDR1 SQVTM and CDR2 ANQGSEA. The chain's CDR3 is CSVEQGGYSYTF. The CDR3 DNA is TGCAGCGTTGAACAAGGGGGCTATAGCTACACCTTC.

This clonotype was observed at least ten times. The rearrangement joins TRBV7-6 to TRBJ2-5, with D possibly matching TRBD2 (5 bases). CDR3 length equals 15 residues. The germline V and J ends were trimmed by 2 bases and 5 bases, with 15 bases remaining between them. Germline V lookup: CDR1 SGHVS, CDR2 FNYEAQ. CDR3 region: CASSLQTNTGETQYF. CDR3 bases: TGTGCCAGCAGCTTACAGACCAATACGGGGGAGACCCAGTACTTC. The entire variable domain, with the rest obtained from reference TRBV7-6 and TRBJ2-5, is as follows: GAGVSQSPRYKVTKRGQDVALRCDPISGHVSLYWYRQALGQGPEFLTYFNYEAQQDKSGLPNDRFSAERPEGSISTLTIQRTEQRDSAMYRCASSLQTNTGETQYFGPGTRLLVL.

This clonotype was counted many times. The J gene is TRBJ2-7, the V gene TRBV6-1; D gene ambiguous. Between the trimmed V and J ends, which lost 2 bases and 3 bases, there was a span of 8 bases. The V gene's germline CDR1 is MNHNS and CDR2 SASEGT. This CDR3 is 13 amino acids long. The CDR3 reads CASSENVSYEQYV. In DNA, the CDR3 is TGTGCCAGCAGTGAAAATGTCAGCTACGAGCAGTACGTC.

This clonotype has only a few counts. The genes are TRBV11-2 and TRBJ2-7; D is undetermined. V lost 5 bases to trimming and J lost 7 bases, with 9 bases between them. Germline CDR1 and CDR2: SGHAT and FQNNGV. The CDR3 sequence is 11 residues long. As DNA, the CDR3 is TGTGCCAGCAGCGGTCAAGGGGAGCAGTACGTC. It codes for CASSGQGEQYV.

This chain joins TRBV6-1 and TRBJ2-3, with D unclear. Deletions cut 10 bases from V and 2 bases from J, with 16 bases between. Germline lookup yields CDR1 MNHNS and CDR2 SASEGT. The CDR3 is 14 amino acids. CDR3 nucleotide sequence: TGTGCCATCCGACCAGTGGGCTACACAGATACGCAGTATTTT. Translated: CAIRPVGYTDTQYF.

This clonotype was counted many times. The CDR3 region is CATDRGPGNEQFF. CDR3 in DNA: TGTGCCACCGACAGGGGTCCCGGCAATGAGCAGTTCTTC. The chain uses TRBV6-5 and TRBJ2-1; 8 nucleotides match TRBD1. With V trimmed by 10 bases and J by 6 bases, 8 bases remained unmatched. This CDR3 spans 13 amino acids. In germline, CDR1 is MNHEY, CDR2 SVGAGI.

Ten or more counts support this clonotype. The V and J genes are TRBV6-2 or TRBV6-3 and TRBJ2-1, with 9 bases matching TRBD2. This CDR3 is built from 15 residues. Germline assignment: CDR1 MNHEY and CDR2 SVGEGT. Germline trimming cut 0 bases from V and 3 bases from J; bases unmatched to any gene: 0. In DNA form, the CDR3 reads TGTGCCAGCAGTTACTCACTAGCGGGCTACAATGAGCAGTTCTTC. Translation gives CASSYSLAGYNEQFF.

The chain uses TRBV20-1 and TRBJ2-1; TRBD1 matches 9 bases. V shed 6 bases and J 6 bases; nucleotides not matched to a gene: 9. The CDR3 has 14 residues. Germline V CDR1 and CDR2: DFQATT, SNEGSKA (reference sequence). CDR3 amino acids: CSASGTGMVNEQFF. In nucleotides, the CDR3 is TGCAGTGCGTCCGGGACAGGGATGGTCAATGAGCAGTTCTTC.